This TCR beta chain was observed in a study of T cell responses to AZD1222 COVID-19 vaccine. Study findings and constraints: Elevations in Spike-specific TCR breadth and depth followed administration of two AZD1222 doses.

The CDR3 is 17 residues long. The data were produced by immunoSEQ multiplex PCR, yet TCRdb's version contains in-frame clones alone and is incomplete. The data hold 150,000 to 200,000 clones, with about 92% observed a single time. In regard to this clone: Its antigen remains unknown.

The sample in question was peripheral blood, obtained on day 0 of AZD1222 vaccination. This TCR was sampled from an adult in good health. The chain carries TRBV21-1 and TRBJ1-1; TRBD1 is the table's D call and was not checked against the DNA. TRBV21-1 is labeled a pseudogene. CDR3 sequence (DNA): TGTGCCAGCATCGCGGCCCCTTACAGGGGTAAGAACACTGAAGCTTTCTTT. Translating it yields CASIAAPYRGKNTEAFF.